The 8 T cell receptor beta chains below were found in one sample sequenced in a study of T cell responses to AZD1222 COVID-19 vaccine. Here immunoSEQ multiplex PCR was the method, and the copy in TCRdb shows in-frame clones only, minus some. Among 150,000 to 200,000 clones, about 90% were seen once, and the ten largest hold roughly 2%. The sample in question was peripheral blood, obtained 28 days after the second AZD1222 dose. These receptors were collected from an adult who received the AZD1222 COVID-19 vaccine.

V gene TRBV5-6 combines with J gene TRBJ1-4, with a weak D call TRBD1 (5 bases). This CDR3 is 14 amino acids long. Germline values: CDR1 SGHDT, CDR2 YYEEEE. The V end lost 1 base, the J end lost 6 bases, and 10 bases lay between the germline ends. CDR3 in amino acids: CASSLWGVDEKLFF. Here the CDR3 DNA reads TGTGCCAGCAGCTTGTGGGGGGTGGATGAAAAACTGTTTTTT.

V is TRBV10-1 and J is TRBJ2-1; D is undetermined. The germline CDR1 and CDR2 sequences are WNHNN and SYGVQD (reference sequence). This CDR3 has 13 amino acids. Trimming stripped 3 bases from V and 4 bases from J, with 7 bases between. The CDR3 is CASSETEYNEQFF. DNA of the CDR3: TGCGCCAGCAGTGAAACGGAATACAATGAGCAGTTCTTC.

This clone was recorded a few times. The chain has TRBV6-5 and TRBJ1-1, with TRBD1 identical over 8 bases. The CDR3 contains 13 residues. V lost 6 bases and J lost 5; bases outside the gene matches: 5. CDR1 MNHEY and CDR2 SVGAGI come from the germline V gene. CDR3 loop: CASRQGEITEAFF. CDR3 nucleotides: TGTGCCAGCAGACAGGGGGAAATAACTGAAGCTTTCTTT.

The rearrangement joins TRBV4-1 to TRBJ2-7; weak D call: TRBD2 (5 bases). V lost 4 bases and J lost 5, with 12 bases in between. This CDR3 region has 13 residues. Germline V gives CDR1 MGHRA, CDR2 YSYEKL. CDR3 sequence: CASSRGPSHEQYF. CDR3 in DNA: TGCGCCAGCAGCCGAGGGCCTTCCCACGAGCAGTACTTC.

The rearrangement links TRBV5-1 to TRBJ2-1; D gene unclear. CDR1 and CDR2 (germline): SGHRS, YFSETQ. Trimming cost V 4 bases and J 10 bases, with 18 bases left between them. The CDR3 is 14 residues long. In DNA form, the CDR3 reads TGCGCCAGCAGCGCCACATTGGCCGTCAGGGAGCAGTTCTTC. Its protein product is CASSATLAVREQFF.

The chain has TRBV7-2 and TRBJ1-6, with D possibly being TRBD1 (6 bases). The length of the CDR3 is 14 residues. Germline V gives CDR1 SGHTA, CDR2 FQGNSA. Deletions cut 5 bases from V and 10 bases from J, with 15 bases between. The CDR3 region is CASSTEPGHSPLHF. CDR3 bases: TGTGCCAGCAGCACCGAACCGGGACACTCACCCCTCCACTTT.

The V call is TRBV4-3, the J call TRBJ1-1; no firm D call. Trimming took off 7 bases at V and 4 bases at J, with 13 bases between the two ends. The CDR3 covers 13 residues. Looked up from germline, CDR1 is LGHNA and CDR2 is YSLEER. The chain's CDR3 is CASTLDPGTEAFF. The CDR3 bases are TGCGCCAGCACATTAGATCCTGGCACTGAAGCTTTCTTT.

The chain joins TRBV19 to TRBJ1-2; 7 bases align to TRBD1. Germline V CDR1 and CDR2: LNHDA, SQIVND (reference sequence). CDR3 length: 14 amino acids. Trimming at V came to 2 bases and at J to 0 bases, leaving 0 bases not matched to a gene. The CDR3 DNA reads TGTGCCAGTAGTATACAGGGGGCTAACTATGGCTACACCTTC. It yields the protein CASSIQGANYGYTF. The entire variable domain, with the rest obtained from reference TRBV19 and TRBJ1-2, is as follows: DGGITQSPKYLFRKEGQNVTLSCEQNLNHDAMYWYRQDPGQGLRLIYYSQIVNDFQKGDIAEGYSVSREKKESFPLTVTSAQKNPTAFYLCASSIQGANYGYTFGSGTRLTVV.